These T cell receptor beta chains were read from a single sample in a study of cytomegalovirus exposure and HLA in healthy donors. Clones were sequenced by immunoSEQ multiplex PCR, and TCRdb holds only the in-frame ones, with some missing. The profile shows 160,000 or so clones, 70% to 80% of them singletons. Source material: PBMCs. The receptors stem from a male donor in good health and CMV-seronegative. CDR3s include the opening cysteine and the closing phenylalanine or tryptophan. Fields, in order: V gene, J gene, CDR3 protein.

TRBV7-9	TRBJ2-7	CASTPPGEGRSYEQYF
TRBV7-2	TRBJ1-4	CASSLLGGYEKLFF
TRBV7-8	TRBJ2-7	CASNGGEGQGSGEQYF
TRBV7-7	TRBJ2-1	CASSLREGFNEQFF
TRBV5-5	TRBJ2-1	CASSLAIVPTDEQFF
TRBV25-1	TRBJ1-1	CASSEWGVSTEAFF
TRBV19	TRBJ2-7	CASSTPGQGSYEQYF
TRBV6-6	TRBJ1-6	CASSYDSSYNSPLHF
TRBV19	TRBJ2-7	CASSIGQASYEQYF
TRBV6-6	TRBJ2-3	CASSPGGWTDTQYF
TRBV6-5	TRBJ2-7	CASSYRQTSYEQYF
TRBV19	TRBJ1-5	CASSPRLHQPQHF
TRBV6-6	TRBJ2-5	CASSYLAGGQETQYF
TRBV2	TRBJ1-2	CASSEAGQGYYGYTF
TRBV7-9	TRBJ1-2	CASRSGTNYGYTF
TRBV7-2	TRBJ1-4	CASSLSPIPSEKLFF
TRBV11-2	TRBJ1-6	CASSLVRVRYGISPLHF
TRBV2	TRBJ2-7	CASSEGAGASSYEQYF
TRBV6-6	TRBJ1-2	CASTIQGGNYGYTF
TRBV14	TRBJ2-1	CASSQSSGYNEQFF
TRBV2	TRBJ2-4	CASSTGRQGKNIQYF
TRBV6-1	TRBJ1-3	CASSPRGGNTIYF
TRBV21-1	TRBJ1-2	CASKTGRLNYGYTF
TRBV2	TRBJ2-3	CASKTSGYTDTQYF
TRBV5-1	TRBJ1-2	CASSLGGHGYTF
TRBV19	TRBJ2-1	CASSPRLGASYNEQFF
TRBV4-2	TRBJ2-2	CASSLTGANTGELFF
TRBV9	TRBJ2-3	CASSVATDTQYF
TRBV10-3	TRBJ2-1	CAISLTQGQGSNNEQFF
TRBV6-6	TRBJ2-3	CASSRHTSGGTDTQYF
TRBV7-2	TRBJ1-2	CASSPGTGYGYTF
TRBV19	TRBJ2-7	CASKRTSGGQSSYEQYF
TRBV5-8	TRBJ1-5	CASSFRPGKNSNQPQHF
TRBV19	TRBJ1-1	CASSISLGSNTEAFF
TRBV19	TRBJ1-1	CASLGGYTEAFF
TRBV9	TRBJ2-1	CASSVALNPGAQYNEQFF
TRBV19	TRBJ1-2	CASSLDTAIYGYTF
TRBV7-9	TRBJ2-7	CASSSTGDEQYF
TRBV6-6	TRBJ2-7	CASSYSDSNYEQYF
TRBV19	TRBJ1-3	CASSTGGASGNTIYF
TRBV29-1	TRBJ2-3	CSVEDRVDTQYF
TRBV6-1	TRBJ1-2	CASSEAGGLGYGYTF
TRBV6-5	TRBJ2-7	CASSSGTGEYEQYF
TRBV2	TRBJ1-1	CASIKGGQGAFF
TRBV7-9	TRBJ1-3	CASSLSSLSGNTIYF
TRBV5-4	TRBJ2-2	CASSLGPGLDGGELFF
TRBV6-5	TRBJ1-1	CASGAGLGAFF
TRBV9	TRBJ2-6	CASSPRTSGISGANVLTF
TRBV5-4	TRBJ2-7	CASSAGVSSYEQYF
TRBV5-1	TRBJ1-2	CASSRDRGSNYGYTF
TRBV10-3	TRBJ1-2	CAIRTNRGKGYGYTF
TRBV5-1	TRBJ1-4	CASSVGTEEKLFF
TRBV15	TRBJ2-7	CATSPRRTGGAYEQYF
TRBV5-8	TRBJ1-2	CASSWDRLPYGYTF
TRBV5-5	TRBJ2-5	CASSAGQHQETQYF
TRBV19	TRBJ1-4	CASSNSPTSGEKLFF
TRBV9	TRBJ1-3	CASSVVGVSGNTIYF